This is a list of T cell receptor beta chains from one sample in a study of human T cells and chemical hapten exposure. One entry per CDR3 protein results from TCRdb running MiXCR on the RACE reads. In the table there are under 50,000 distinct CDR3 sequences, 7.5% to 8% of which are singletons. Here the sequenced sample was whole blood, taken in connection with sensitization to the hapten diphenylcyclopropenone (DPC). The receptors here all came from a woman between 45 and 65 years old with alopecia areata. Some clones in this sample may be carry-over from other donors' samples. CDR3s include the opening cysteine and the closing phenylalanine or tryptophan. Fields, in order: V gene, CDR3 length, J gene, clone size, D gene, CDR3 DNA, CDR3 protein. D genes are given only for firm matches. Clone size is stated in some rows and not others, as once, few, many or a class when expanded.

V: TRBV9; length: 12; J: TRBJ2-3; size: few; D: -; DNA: TGTAAGGAAATTAGGATCACAGATACGCAGTATTTT; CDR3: CKEIRITDTQYF
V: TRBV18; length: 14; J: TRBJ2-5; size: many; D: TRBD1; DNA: TGTGCCAGCTCGCCTCCGGGACAGCAAGAGACCCAGTACTTC; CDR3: CASSPPGQQETQYF
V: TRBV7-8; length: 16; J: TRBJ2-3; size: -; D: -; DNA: TGTGCCAGCAGCTTAGGTGGGACGTTAAGCACAGATACGCAGTATTTT; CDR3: CASSLGGTLSTDTQYF
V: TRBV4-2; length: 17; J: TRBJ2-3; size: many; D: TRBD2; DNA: TGTGCCAGCAGCCAAGAGCTAGCGGACCCCGGCACAGATACGCAGTATTTT; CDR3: CASSQELADPGTDTQYF
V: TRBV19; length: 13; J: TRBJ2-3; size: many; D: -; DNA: TGTGCCAGTAGTCCCTTCGTTGCCGATACGCAGTATTTT; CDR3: CASSPFVADTQYF
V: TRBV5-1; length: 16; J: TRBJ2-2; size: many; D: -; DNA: TGCGCCAGCAGCTTGGGAACCTCTACGAACACCGGGGAGCTGTTTTTT; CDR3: CASSLGTSTNTGELFF
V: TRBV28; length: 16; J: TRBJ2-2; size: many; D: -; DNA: TGTGCCAGCAGCCCTACTGGCAGGGTTAACACCGGGGAGCTGTTTTTT; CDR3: CASSPTGRVNTGELFF
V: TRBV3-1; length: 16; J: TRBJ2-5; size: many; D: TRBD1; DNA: TGTGCCAGCAGCCAAGGGACAGGACAGGGAACAGAGACCCAGTACTTC; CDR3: CASSQGTGQGTETQYF
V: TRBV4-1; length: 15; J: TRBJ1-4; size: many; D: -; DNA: TGCGCCAGCAGCCAAGAGGGTCGGGGGTTTAAAAAACTGTTTTTT; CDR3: CASSQEGRGFKKLFF
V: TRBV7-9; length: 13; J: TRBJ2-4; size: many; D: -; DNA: TGTGCCAGCAGCTTAGCGGGGGGAAACATTCAGTACTTC; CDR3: CASSLAGGNIQYF
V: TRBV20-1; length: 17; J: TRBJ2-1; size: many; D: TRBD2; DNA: TGCAGTGCTACTTTACCGAGAGTAGCGGGAGTATACAATGAGCAGTTCTTC; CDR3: CSATLPRVAGVYNEQFF
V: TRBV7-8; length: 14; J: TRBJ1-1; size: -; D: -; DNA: TGTGCCAGCAGCTTAGGCGCGGACGGCGCTGAAGCTTTCTTT; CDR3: CASSLGADGAEAFF
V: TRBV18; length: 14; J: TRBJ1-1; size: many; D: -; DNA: TGTGCCAGCTCACCCTCCGGGGGGGAAACTGAAGCTTTCTTT; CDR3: CASSPSGGETEAFF
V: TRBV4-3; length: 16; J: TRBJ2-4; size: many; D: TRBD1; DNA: TGCGCCAGCAGCCAAGCCGGGACAGGGGTCAAAAACATTCAGTACTTC; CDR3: CASSQAGTGVKNIQYF
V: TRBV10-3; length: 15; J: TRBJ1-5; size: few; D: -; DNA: TGTGCCATCAGTGAGTCAGGGAGTTGGGATCAGCCCCAGCATTTT; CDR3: CAISESGSWDQPQHF
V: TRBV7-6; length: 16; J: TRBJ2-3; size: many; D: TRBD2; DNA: TGTGCCAGCAGCCCCTGGACTAGCGGGAACCCAGATACGCAGTATTTT; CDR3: CASSPWTSGNPDTQYF
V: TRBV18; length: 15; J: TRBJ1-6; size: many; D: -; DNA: TGTGCCAGCTCACCAATCGGGACGGCCGATTCACCCCTCCACTTT; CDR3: CASSPIGTADSPLHF
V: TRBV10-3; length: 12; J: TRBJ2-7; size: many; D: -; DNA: TGTGCCATCGGGGGACAAGCCTACGAGCAGTACTTC; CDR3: CAIGGQAYEQYF
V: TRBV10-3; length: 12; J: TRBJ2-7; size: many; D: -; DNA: TGTGCCATCAGGGGGGCGACCTACGAGCAGTACTTC; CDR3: CAIRGATYEQYF
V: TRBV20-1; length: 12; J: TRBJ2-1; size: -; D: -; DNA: TGCAGTGCTATAGGGAGCTACAATGAGCAGTTCTTC; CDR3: CSAIGSYNEQFF
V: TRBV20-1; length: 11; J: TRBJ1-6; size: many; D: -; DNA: TGCAGTGCTAGAGCCGGCTCACCCCTCCACTTT; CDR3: CSARAGSPLHF
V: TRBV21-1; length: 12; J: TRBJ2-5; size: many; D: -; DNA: TGTGCCAGCAGCGAGGGCCCGGAGACCCAGTACTTC; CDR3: CASSEGPETQYF
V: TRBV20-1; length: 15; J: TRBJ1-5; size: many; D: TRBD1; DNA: TGCAGTGCGACGTCCGGGACAGCCATCAATCAGCCCCAGCATTTT; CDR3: CSATSGTAINQPQHF
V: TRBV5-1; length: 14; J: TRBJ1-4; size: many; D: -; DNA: TGCGCCAGCAGCTTGGGTGGACGTAATGAAAAACTGTTTTTT; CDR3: CASSLGGRNEKLFF
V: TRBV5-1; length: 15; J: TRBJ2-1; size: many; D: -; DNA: TGCGCCAGCAGCTTCTACGGTCGTCCGCCCGGGGAGCAGTTCTTC; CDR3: CASSFYGRPPGEQFF
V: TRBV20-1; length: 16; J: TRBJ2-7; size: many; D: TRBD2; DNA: TGCAGTGCTAGAGCCGGAGCGGTAGCGGGGCACTTTCGGCCGTTCTTC; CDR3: CSARAGAVAGHFRPFF
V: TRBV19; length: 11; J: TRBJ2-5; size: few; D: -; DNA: TGTGCCAGTAGTATGGGAGGCGACCAGTACTTC; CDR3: CASSMGGDQYF
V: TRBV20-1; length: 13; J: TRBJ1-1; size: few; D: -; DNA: TGCAGTGCTAGAGCGGGCTCGAACACTGAAGCTTTCTTT; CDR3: CSARAGSNTEAFF
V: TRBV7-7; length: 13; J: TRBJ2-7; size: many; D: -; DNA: TGTGCTAGCAGCCGGGGCCCGCGCTACGAGCAGTACTTC; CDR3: CASSRGPRYEQYF
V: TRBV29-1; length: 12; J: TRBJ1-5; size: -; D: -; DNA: TGCAGCGTTGAGGGAGACAATCAGCCCCAGCATTTT; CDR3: CSVEGDNQPQHF
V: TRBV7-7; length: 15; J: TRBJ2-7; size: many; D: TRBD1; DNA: TGTGCTAGCAGCCCAGGGACAGTCGGGACCTACGAGCAGTACTTC; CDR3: CASSPGTVGTYEQYF
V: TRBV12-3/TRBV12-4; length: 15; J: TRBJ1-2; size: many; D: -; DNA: TGTGCCAGCAGTACCCGTGGGAAGTCTTCCTATGGCTACACCTTC; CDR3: CASSTRGKSSYGYTF
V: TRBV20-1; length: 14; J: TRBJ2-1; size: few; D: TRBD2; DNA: TGCAGTGCTAGCGGGAGGGCCTCCTACAATGAGCAGTTCTTC; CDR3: CSASGRASYNEQFF
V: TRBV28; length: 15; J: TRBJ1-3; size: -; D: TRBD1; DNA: TGTGCCAGCAGTCACAGGGGTCCCTCTGGAAACACCATATATTTT; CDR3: CASSHRGPSGNTIYF
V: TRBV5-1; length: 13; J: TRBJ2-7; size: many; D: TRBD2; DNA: TGCGCCAGCAACCTGGCGGGAGGGAACGAGCAGTACTTC; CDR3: CASNLAGGNEQYF
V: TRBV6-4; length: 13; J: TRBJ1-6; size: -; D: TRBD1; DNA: TGTGCCAGCAGCCGACAGGGGGGTTCACCCCTCCACTTT; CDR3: CASSRQGGSPLHF